In its sample, the clone carrying this T cell receptor (beta chain) was seen many times. CDR1 is DFQATT and CDR2 is SNEGSKA in the germline V gene (reference sequence). With 6 bases removed from V and 1 base from J, the gap between germline ends came to 9 bases. This CDR3 contains 12 residues. Via MiXCR, TCRdb re-called the 5' RACE reads, giving one row per CDR3 protein. The sample holds 70,000 to 90,000 distinct CDR3 sequences, 4.5% to 7.5% seen once. Indicated time point: longitudinal time-point 2. The source of the sample is a study of neurological immune-mediated disorders. The sequenced sample was PBMCs. This chain links TRBV20-1 with TRBJ2-5; tentatively, D is TRBD1 (6 bases). The sequence was obtained from a woman in her sixties or seventies with multiple sclerosis. The CDR3 reads CSARTVQETQYF. The CDR3 DNA is TGCAGTGCAAGGACAGTCCAAGAGACCCAGTACTTC.